What follows describes a single T cell receptor (beta chain). It lacks a known antigen. Per-nucleotide qualities are absent, and no much larger clonotype sits a single base away. These data are taken from a study of T cells in Graves' hyperthyroidism and ophthalmopathy (dated by TCRdb to the late 2010s). Broadly, across the study: Peripheral blood samples were taken at initial diagnosis, before any treatment was given. Following sampling, methimazole starting at 30 mg daily was given to hyperthyroidism patients, and high-dose intravenous methylprednisolone was given to ophthalmopathy patients. The study also compared thyroid tissue and blood T-cell repertoires from over 5 Graves' hyperthyroidism patients. The paper describes TCR Vbeta CDR3 sequencing of 130 to 150 peripheral blood samples, made up of 43 ophthalmopathy patients, around 78 hyperthyroidism patients and 17 progressor patients. To identify TCR V-J signatures that set the groups apart, the researchers used a discovery cohort of approximately 98 patients, made up of 43 with Graves' ophthalmopathy and some 56 with stable Graves' hyperthyroidism. The 90 or so discovery patients were randomly split 7:3 into training and test sets. Prospective prediction of ophthalmopathy was tested in an independent validation cohort consisting of under 20 hyperthyroidism patients and around 16 patients who later progressed to ophthalmopathy.

The TCR beta CDR3 regions were amplified from the RNA transcripts. For the first round of RT-PCR on the TCR CDR3, the HTBI primer set was used together with the Qiagen OneStep RT-PCR kit. The libraries were constructed in a second round of multiplex PCR and then size-selected and purified. Sequencing of the libraries was done on an Illumina HiSeq2000 using paired-end 100 bp reads. On the study's bioinformatics: SOAPnuke was used to process the raw data, throwing out any read that contained adapters or uncalled bases, had a mean Phred below 15, or lacked an exact constant-primer or identifier match. High-quality paired reads were merged using COPE v1.2.5, and each unique nucleotide sequence was defined as a clonotype. Clonotypes were aligned to IMGT TRBV, TRBD and TRBJ reference segments using MiTCR v1.1. The analysis was restricted to V-J combinations with a frequency above 0.0001, which together covered 99.2% of the repertoires. A TCS score was defined as the ratio between F50 (clonal expansion) and ExV (chaos), using BLOSUM62-based TCRdist between CDR3 peptides within each V-J. Welch's t-statistics and random forest reduced some 510 V-J features to roughly 13, which were used in a naive Bayes classifier (R e1071). TCRdb handled the public reads itself, with Q25 trimming in fastp and clone calling in MiXCR, and kept productive beta chains. Rows merge per CDR3 protein into single entries with the most common DNA and genes. TCRdb, rather than the study authors, made the V and J calls. Present in this sample are under 400,000 distinct CDR3 sequences, approximately 13% of which were seen just once. Of the sample, 9.2% falls within the top ten clones.

Overall study outcomes, separate from this receptor: During validation, the model predicted progression to ophthalmopathy a median of approximately 7 months ahead of onset, with roughly 65% sensitivity and less than 85% specificity. No statistical method was used to fix the sample size in advance, and group allocation was not hidden from the investigators. Ophthalmopathy was separated from stable hyperthyroidism by a 13 V-J signature model, with approximately 85% sensitivity and approximately 81% specificity obtained in cross-validation and 80%/75% obtained in testing. Most expanded thyroid clonotypes (frequency above 0.001) were also found in blood, which suggests that blood repertoires may mirror thyroid immune responses.

Graves' hyperthyroidism was defined as stable when no progression to ophthalmopathy occurred over 18 months of follow-up. The hyperthyroidism patients were between 18 and 65 years old and newly diagnosed, with a disease duration of less than 2 months. Any patient with an uncontrolled infection, another autoimmune disease, pregnancy or lactation was excluded. Diagnoses were established on the basis of clinical symptoms, serum thyroxine and TRAb, thyroid ultrasound, and orbital computed tomography. Ficoll-Paque density gradient centrifugation was used to isolate PBMCs from under 11 ml of fresh peripheral blood. Trizol reagent was used to extract total RNA, and RNA quality was then checked on an Agilent 2100 Bioanalyzer. Relative to germline, V is 7 bases shorter and J is 7 bases shorter, with 13 bases between their ends. The germline V gene yields MNHNS for CDR1 and SASEGT for CDR2. Measured from the cysteine to the phenylalanine, the CDR3 is 12 residues long. Only the CDR3 region is kept as DNA, spanning 36 bases read in frame from base 1.

The chain couples TRBV6-1 to TRBJ1-2, with the D gene too uncertain to name. This sequence was found in a woman aged 18-29 years with Graves' hyperthyroidism. Sequencing was done on a sample of blood. This receptor carries the CDR3 CASNTAEGGYTF. The DNA sequence reads TGTGCCAGCAACACAGCCGAAGGTGGCTACACCTTC.